A selection of T cell receptor beta chains follows, all from one sample in a study of blood T cell repertoires in COVID-19. The method was immunoSEQ multiplex PCR; TCRdb's version includes in-frame clones alone and lacks a portion of them. The profile covers 250,000 to 350,000 clones, with roughly nine tenths appearing a single time and about 2% taken by the ten largest. The sequencing sample was made of peripheral blood. These TCRs come from a woman between 50 and 59 years old who had recovered from COVID-19. The CDR3 runs from the conserved cysteine through the conserved F or W. D genes are given only for firm matches. Expanded clones get a size class; other rows say once, few or many, or leave the size out.

CDR3 DNA: TGCGCCAGCAGCCCATCACAGGGACTAACCTACGAGCAGTACTTC
CDR3 protein: CASSPSQGLTYEQYF
clone size: NA
J gene: TRBJ2-7
D gene: NA
V gene: TRBV5-1

CDR3 DNA: TGCGCCAGCAGCTTGCCGTCCTACGAGCAGTACTTC
CDR3 protein: CASSLPSYEQYF
clone size: few
J gene: TRBJ2-7
D gene: NA
V gene: TRBV5-1

CDR3 DNA: TGTGCCGGATCTAGCGGGGGGACAGATACGCAGTATTTT
CDR3 protein: CAGSSGGTDTQYF
clone size: NA
J gene: TRBJ2-3
D gene: TRBD2
V gene: TRBV6-6

CDR3 DNA: TGTGCCAGCACCCTGGCAGGGGCAAATCAGCCCCAGCATTTT
CDR3 protein: CASTLAGANQPQHF
clone size: NA
J gene: TRBJ1-5
D gene: NA
V gene: TRBV28

CDR3 DNA: TGTGCCAGCTCACCGGCGGGACGAAGGAACACTGAAGCTTTCTTT
CDR3 protein: CASSPAGRRNTEAFF
clone size: NA
J gene: TRBJ1-1
D gene: NA
V gene: TRBV18

CDR3 DNA: TGTGCCAGCAGTTTAGAACCGACAGGGAAACGGGAAAAACTGTTTTTT
CDR3 protein: CASSLEPTGKREKLFF
clone size: NA
J gene: TRBJ1-4
D gene: TRBD1
V gene: TRBV6-5

CDR3 DNA: TGTGCCAGCAGCCGAGGGGGTTCGTATGCGGATACGCAGTATTTT
CDR3 protein: CASSRGGSYADTQYF
clone size: NA
J gene: TRBJ2-3
D gene: NA
V gene: TRBV7-9

CDR3 DNA: TGTGCCAGAAGCTGCCGTAGATCTCCGGGTAAAGCTTTCTTT
CDR3 protein: CARSCRRSPGKAFF
clone size: NA
J gene: TRBJ1-1
D gene: NA
V gene: TRBV7-5

CDR3 DNA: TGTGCCAGCAGTTACCCCGGAAAGGGGACTGAAGCTTTCTTT
CDR3 protein: CASSYPGKGTEAFF
clone size: once
J gene: TRBJ1-1
D gene: NA
V gene: TRBV6-5

CDR3 DNA: TGTGCCAGCAGCCAACGGGAGAACAATGAGCAGTTCTTC
CDR3 protein: CASSQRENNEQFF
clone size: NA
J gene: TRBJ2-1
D gene: NA
V gene: TRBV3-1/TRBV3-2

CDR3 DNA: TGCGCCAGCAGCTTGGGGGGACTAGCGCTCCACGAGCAGTACTTC
CDR3 protein: CASSLGGLALHEQYF
clone size: NA
J gene: TRBJ2-7
D gene: TRBD2
V gene: TRBV5-1

CDR3 DNA: TGTGCCAGCAGCCATGGGACACCAAGCTCTGGGGCCAACGTCCTGACTTTC
CDR3 protein: CASSHGTPSSGANVLTF
clone size: NA
J gene: TRBJ2-6
D gene: NA
V gene: TRBV7-9

CDR3 DNA: TGTGCCAGCGGCGCGTACGGGGGACAGGGATTTGCTGAAGCTTTCTTT
CDR3 protein: CASGAYGGQGFAEAFF
clone size: once
J gene: TRBJ1-1
D gene: TRBD1
V gene: TRBV19

CDR3 DNA: TGTGCCAGCAACGGCGAGCCGGGACAGGGGACCTCCTACGAGCAGTACTTC
CDR3 protein: CASNGEPGQGTSYEQYF
clone size: NA
J gene: TRBJ2-7
D gene: NA
V gene: TRBV21-1

CDR3 DNA: TGTGCCAGCAGCCCGGTCCGGACAGGGAGCTACGAGCAGTACTTC
CDR3 protein: CASSPVRTGSYEQYF
clone size: once
J gene: TRBJ2-7
D gene: TRBD1
V gene: TRBV28

CDR3 DNA: TGCAGTGCTAGAGTCCAGGCTGGCTACACCTTC
CDR3 protein: CSARVQAGYTF
clone size: few
J gene: TRBJ1-2
D gene: NA
V gene: TRBV20-1

CDR3 DNA: TGTGCCAGCAGCGGATGGAGAGCGGGAGAGGGGGAGACCCAGTACTTC
CDR3 protein: CASSGWRAGEGETQYF
clone size: NA
J gene: TRBJ2-5
D gene: TRBD2
V gene: TRBV9

CDR3 DNA: TGTGCCAGCTCACCACTTCGGGGTGGAGTAACGTACACTGAAGCTTTCTTT
CDR3 protein: CASSPLRGGVTYTEAFF
clone size: NA
J gene: TRBJ1-1
D gene: NA
V gene: TRBV18

CDR3 DNA: TGCGCCAGCAGCTCACAGGGGCCCTCCTACGAGCAGTACTTC
CDR3 protein: CASSSQGPSYEQYF
clone size: NA
J gene: TRBJ2-7
D gene: TRBD1
V gene: TRBV5-1

CDR3 DNA: TGTGCCAGCAGCGTAAGACAGGGCGGTGGCTACACCTTC
CDR3 protein: CASSVRQGGGYTF
clone size: NA
J gene: TRBJ1-2
D gene: TRBD1
V gene: TRBV7-2

CDR3 DNA: TGTGCCAGCAGCGTAGGCGACAATGAGCAGTTCTTC
CDR3 protein: CASSVGDNEQFF
clone size: NA
J gene: TRBJ2-1
D gene: NA
V gene: TRBV9

CDR3 DNA: TGCGCCAGCAGCTTACTAGAGACCCAGTACTTC
CDR3 protein: CASSLLETQYF
clone size: NA
J gene: TRBJ2-5
D gene: NA
V gene: TRBV5-1

CDR3 DNA: TGTGCCAGCAGACAGGGTATGGGCGAGCAGTTCTTC
CDR3 protein: CASRQGMGEQFF
clone size: NA
J gene: TRBJ2-1
D gene: NA
V gene: TRBV7-3

CDR3 DNA: TGTGCCAGCAGCCTAAGGGCCGGGACAGGGCTCAATGAGCAGTTCTTC
CDR3 protein: CASSLRAGTGLNEQFF
clone size: NA
J gene: TRBJ2-1
D gene: TRBD1
V gene: TRBV14

CDR3 DNA: TGTGCCAGCACGCGGGGGGCGGTGAACACTGAAGCTTTCTTT
CDR3 protein: CASTRGAVNTEAFF
clone size: NA
J gene: TRBJ1-1
D gene: NA
V gene: TRBV9

CDR3 DNA: TGTGCCAGCAGCTTCGGGGGGGGGCCCAATGAGCAGTTCTTC
CDR3 protein: CASSFGGGPNEQFF
clone size: NA
J gene: TRBJ2-1
D gene: TRBD2
V gene: TRBV7-2

CDR3 DNA: TGTGCCAGCAGCCAACTCGGAGACTACTATGGCTACACCTTC
CDR3 protein: CASSQLGDYYGYTF
clone size: NA
J gene: TRBJ1-2
D gene: NA
V gene: TRBV6-5

CDR3 DNA: TGTGCCAGCAGTGAAGCGCGTCGGGGCTACGAGCAGTACTTC
CDR3 protein: CASSEARRGYEQYF
clone size: NA
J gene: TRBJ2-7
D gene: NA
V gene: TRBV6-1

CDR3 DNA: TGTGCCAGCACCATAGGAGGACGCTCTGAAGCTTTCTTT
CDR3 protein: CASTIGGRSEAFF
clone size: NA
J gene: TRBJ1-1
D gene: NA
V gene: TRBV2

CDR3 DNA: TGTGCCAGCAGCCAAGTTACAGGGACCTATGGCTACACCTTC
CDR3 protein: CASSQVTGTYGYTF
clone size: NA
J gene: TRBJ1-2
D gene: NA
V gene: TRBV3-1/TRBV3-2

CDR3 DNA: TGCGCCAGCAGCTTGAACACAGGCCGGTACGAGCAGTACTTC
CDR3 protein: CASSLNTGRYEQYF
clone size: NA
J gene: TRBJ2-7
D gene: NA
V gene: TRBV5-1

CDR3 DNA: TGTGCCAGCAGCCTCTCTAGGACTGTCCCAACCTACGAGCAGTACTTC
CDR3 protein: CASSLSRTVPTYEQYF
clone size: NA
J gene: TRBJ2-7
D gene: NA
V gene: TRBV9

CDR3 DNA: TGTGCCAGCAGCGTATCAAGCGGACCTAACAATGAGCAGTTCTTC
CDR3 protein: CASSVSSGPNNEQFF
clone size: NA
J gene: TRBJ2-1
D gene: NA
V gene: TRBV9

CDR3 DNA: TGTGCCAGCAGTTTATTACAGGGGAACACAGATACGCAGTATTTT
CDR3 protein: CASSLLQGNTDTQYF
clone size: NA
J gene: TRBJ2-3
D gene: TRBD1
V gene: TRBV28

CDR3 DNA: TGCGCCAGCAGCCAAAGGGGGGGACCCGATGAGCAGTTCTTC
CDR3 protein: CASSQRGGPDEQFF
clone size: many
J gene: TRBJ2-1
D gene: NA
V gene: TRBV4-3

CDR3 DNA: TGCAGTGCTAGTGAACTCGGACAGGGAACTGAAGCTTTCTTT
CDR3 protein: CSASELGQGTEAFF
clone size: few
J gene: TRBJ1-1
D gene: TRBD1
V gene: TRBV20-1

CDR3 DNA: TGTGCCAGCAGCGCCGGACAGGTTTTTTCCTCCTACAATGAGCAGTTCTTC
CDR3 protein: CASSAGQVFSSYNEQFF
clone size: NA
J gene: TRBJ2-1
D gene: TRBD1
V gene: TRBV9

CDR3 DNA: TGTGCCAGCAGCGTAGGTACAGGGTACAATCAGCCCCAGCATTTT
CDR3 protein: CASSVGTGYNQPQHF
clone size: NA
J gene: TRBJ1-5
D gene: NA
V gene: TRBV9

CDR3 DNA: TGTGCCAGCAGCCAAGAGGCAGGTCCAGATACGCAGTATTTT
CDR3 protein: CASSQEAGPDTQYF
clone size: NA
J gene: TRBJ2-3
D gene: NA
V gene: TRBV14

CDR3 DNA: TGTGCCAGCAGTTCGGGACAGGGGCTAGGAGAACTGTTTTTT
CDR3 protein: CASSSGQGLGELFF
clone size: NA
J gene: TRBJ1-4
D gene: TRBD1
V gene: TRBV6-5

CDR3 DNA: TGTGCCAGTAGTATCCGGCCGGAGGGAACCTATGGCTACACCTTC
CDR3 protein: CASSIRPEGTYGYTF
clone size: NA
J gene: TRBJ1-2
D gene: NA
V gene: TRBV19

CDR3 DNA: TGTGCCAGCAGTGAAATGGGGGGGGGCACCGGGGAGCTGTTTTTT
CDR3 protein: CASSEMGGGTGELFF
clone size: few
J gene: TRBJ2-2
D gene: TRBD2
V gene: TRBV6-1

CDR3 DNA: TGTGCCTGGGCCCAGCGGGGGGGCCGTAATGAGCAGTTCTTC
CDR3 protein: CAWAQRGGRNEQFF
clone size: NA
J gene: TRBJ2-1
D gene: TRBD2
V gene: TRBV30

CDR3 DNA: TGTGCCAGCAGTCTTCCCACCAGGGCATGGTTTGGCTACACCTTC
CDR3 protein: CASSLPTRAWFGYTF
clone size: NA
J gene: TRBJ1-2
D gene: NA
V gene: TRBV6-2/TRBV6-3

CDR3 DNA: TGCAGCGTTCTGGGACAGCTCTATGGCTACACCTTC
CDR3 protein: CSVLGQLYGYTF
clone size: NA
J gene: TRBJ1-2
D gene: TRBD1
V gene: TRBV29-1

CDR3 DNA: TGTGCCAGCAGCTTGAAAATCGGACAGGGAGTGGGGGAGCAGTACTTC
CDR3 protein: CASSLKIGQGVGEQYF
clone size: NA
J gene: TRBJ2-7
D gene: TRBD1
V gene: TRBV5-4

CDR3 DNA: TGCGCCAGCAGCGAACTAGCGGGAGGGCTCAATGAGCAGTTCTTC
CDR3 protein: CASSELAGGLNEQFF
clone size: NA
J gene: TRBJ2-1
D gene: TRBD2
V gene: TRBV5-1

CDR3 DNA: TGTGCCAGCAGTTACGGCCCCTGGCGCACAGGGGCCGAGCAGTACTTC
CDR3 protein: CASSYGPWRTGAEQYF
clone size: NA
J gene: TRBJ2-7
D gene: TRBD1
V gene: TRBV6-5

CDR3 DNA: TGCAGCGTTGAGGGGACTAGCGCGTCATTACGCACAGATACGCAGTATTTT
CDR3 protein: CSVEGTSASLRTDTQYF
clone size: NA
J gene: TRBJ2-3
D gene: TRBD2
V gene: TRBV29-1

CDR3 DNA: TGTGCCAGCAGTTCGCTTCTGGCCAGCTCCTACAATGAGCAGTTCTTC
CDR3 protein: CASSSLLASSYNEQFF
clone size: once
J gene: TRBJ2-1
D gene: NA
V gene: TRBV28

CDR3 DNA: TGTGCCAGCAGCTTGACTAGCGGTTATACCTACGAGCAGTACTTC
CDR3 protein: CASSLTSGYTYEQYF
clone size: NA
J gene: TRBJ2-7
D gene: TRBD2
V gene: TRBV7-3

CDR3 DNA: TGTGCCACCAGTGATTTTAGGGGGAGCGCTGGCTACACCTTC
CDR3 protein: CATSDFRGSAGYTF
clone size: NA
J gene: TRBJ1-2
D gene: NA
V gene: TRBV24-1

CDR3 DNA: TGTGCCATCAGTAGACTAGCGGGGGGCCCGAACACCGGGGAGCTGTTTTTT
CDR3 protein: CAISRLAGGPNTGELFF
clone size: NA
J gene: TRBJ2-2
D gene: TRBD2
V gene: TRBV10-3

CDR3 DNA: TGTGCCAGTAGTACGTACGCAGCGGGCCTCTCCTACGAGCAGTACTTC
CDR3 protein: CASSTYAAGLSYEQYF
clone size: NA
J gene: TRBJ2-7
D gene: NA
V gene: TRBV19

CDR3 DNA: TGTGCCTGGACCCAGGACAGGGGGTTACAGCCCCAGCATTTT
CDR3 protein: CAWTQDRGLQPQHF
clone size: NA
J gene: TRBJ1-5
D gene: TRBD1
V gene: TRBV30

CDR3 DNA: TGTGCCAGCAGCGGCGGAGGAGGCAATCAGCCCCAGCATTTT
CDR3 protein: CASSGGGGNQPQHF
clone size: NA
J gene: TRBJ1-5
D gene: NA
V gene: TRBV9

CDR3 DNA: TGTGCCAGCAGCCTTCGACAGGAAGCTTTCTTT
CDR3 protein: CASSLRQEAFF
clone size: NA
J gene: TRBJ1-1
D gene: NA
V gene: TRBV3-1/TRBV3-2

CDR3 DNA: TGTGCCACCAGCAGAGAAGGGCGGGGCACTGAAGCTTTCTTT
CDR3 protein: CATSREGRGTEAFF
clone size: NA
J gene: TRBJ1-1
D gene: NA
V gene: TRBV15